This T cell receptor beta chain comes out of a study of blood T cell repertoires in COVID-19. Study-level background: Samples representing acute and convalescent COVID-19 were sourced from the United States, Italy and Spain. Sources were T cells, B-cell-depleted T cells, or PBMCs; the material itself was cDNA or gDNA.

Regarding this clone: This specimen includes other DNA sequences encoding the same CDR3.

Assay used: immunoSEQ multiplex PCR; TCRdb lists only in-frame clones, some missing. The sample lists fewer than 500,000 clones; around 90% were seen once. Participants came from some 23 US areas, aged about 18 to 90 years. Donors of Cohort 3 who recovered were those that had two negative PCRs, clearance, or symptom resolution. Deletions cut 2 bases from V and 4 bases from J, with 8 bases between. Per germline, CDR1 MDHEN and CDR2 SYDVKM. The length of the CDR3 is 13 residues. The specimen was PBMCs or T cells enriched from blood (not recorded which). This clonotype was obtained from a young woman who had recovered from COVID-19. The chain carries TRBV28 and TRBJ1-2, with TRBD1 as a possible D gene (5 bases). DNA for the CDR3: TGTGCCAGCAGTTTAACAGGTCCCTATGGCTACACCTTC. Amino acids: CASSLTGPYGYTF.